The 12 T cell receptor beta chains listed next were all sequenced from one sample in a study of T cells in Graves' hyperthyroidism and ophthalmopathy. Amplification yielded TCR beta CDR3 regions, with RNA transcripts as the source. HTBI primers were employed in a first-round RT-PCR of the TCR CDR3. MiXCR, applied by TCRdb to the multiplex PCR reads, yields one record per CDR3 protein. This table has around 620,000 distinct CDR3 sequences, 11% to 15% appearing once. Sequencing used blood. These receptors were collected from a woman in her late teens or twenties with Graves' ophthalmopathy.

With respect to this clonotype: This may be a read error: a much more frequent sequence differs by one nucleotide. The chain recombines TRBV5-6 with TRBJ1-4; D perhaps matches TRBD1 (5 bases). From germline, CDR1 is SGHDT and CDR2 YYEEEE. The CDR3 is 14 residues long. V was shortened by 3 bases and J by 1 base, with 7 bases between the two germline ends. CDR3 nucleotide sequence: TGTGCCAGCAGCTCGCAGGGAACTAATGAAAAACTGTTTTTT. Translation gives CASSSQGTNEKLFF.

This clonotype was observed many times. The chain is built from TRBV2 and TRBJ2-1; 11 nucleotides align to TRBD2. Unmatched junction bases numbered 17, after V lost 8 bases and J lost 8 bases. The CDR3 extends over 17 amino acids. CDR1 and CDR2 (germline): SNHLY, FYNNEI. DNA of the CDR3: TGTGCCAGCGGCCGCTCCCGAACTAGCGGGAGATTGGATGAGCAGTTCTTC. This sequence encodes CASGRSRTSGRLDEQFF. Using reference TRBV2 and TRBJ2-1 for the parts outside the CDR3, the full variable domain is EPEVTQTPSHQVTQMGQEVILRCVPISNHLYFYWYRQILGQKVEFLVSFYNNEISEKSEIFDDQFSVERPDGSNFTLKIRSTKLEDSAMYFCASGRSRTSGRLDEQFFGPGTRLTVL.

The chain carries TRBV4-1 and TRBJ1-1; D is unclear. Germline CDR1 is MGHRA and CDR2 is YSYEKL. The V and J ends lost 2 bases and 4 bases respectively, with 5 bases between them. This CDR3 region has 12 residues. This CDR3 is CASSQSSTEAFF. The CDR3 DNA reads as TGCGCCAGCAGCCAATCCAGCACTGAAGCTTTCTTT.

Remarks on this clonotype: One end of the junction does not line up with germline, which may come from a read error. V gene TRBV9 combines with J gene TRBJ2-3, with 9 bases matching TRBD1. The CDR3 sequence is 16 residues long. Germline CDR1 SGDLS, CDR2 YYNGEE. CDR3 protein: CASSLAQGARTDTQYF. In nucleotides, the CDR3 is TGTGCCAGCAGTCTCGCACAGGGGGCCCGCACGGATACGCAGTATTTT.

In this sample, this clonotype turned up many times. V and J are TRBV6-1 and TRBJ2-7; 8 bases are shared with TRBD2. Losses at the gene ends were 5 bases for V and 2 bases for J; bases not matched to a gene: 8. Germline loops: CDR1 MNHNS, CDR2 SASEGT. CDR3 length: 15 residues. CDR3 sequence: CASSLIPGLAYEQYF. CDR3 nucleotides: TGTGCCAGCAGTCTTATACCGGGACTAGCCTACGAGCAGTACTTC.

The genes are TRBV18 and TRBJ1-5; 7 positions agree with TRBD1. The CDR3 loop spans 16 amino acids. Germline assignment: CDR1 KGHSH and CDR2 LQKENI. The ends lost 3 bases at V and 3 bases at J; junction bases unmatched: 8. CDR3 in amino acids: CASSPLGTDLNQPQHF. CDR3 DNA sequence: TGTGCCAGCTCACCGCTTGGGACAGACCTCAATCAGCCCCAGCATTTT.

This clonotype was counted many times. The genes are TRBV11-2 and TRBJ2-5, with 9 bases fitting TRBD2. The CDR3 contains 15 residues. Germline values: CDR1 SGHAT, CDR2 FQNNGV. The J segment lost 5 bases and the V segment lost 1 base, leaving 5 bases of the junction unmatched. The CDR3 DNA is TGTGCCAGCAGCTTAGGGGCGGGAGGGCCGGAGACCCAGTACTTC. Its protein product is CASSLGAGGPETQYF.

In this sample, this clonotype turned up many times. The genes are TRBV10-3 and TRBJ2-7; 14 positions agree with TRBD2. From germline, CDR1 is ENHRY and CDR2 SYGVKD. The CDR3 runs 14 residues. V was clipped by 11 bases and J by 0 bases; unmatched bases: 3. DNA of the CDR3: TGTGCCGTGGGGACTAGCGGGAGCTCCTACGAGCAGTACTTC. This translates into CAVGTSGSSYEQYF.

In this sample, this clonotype turned up many times. One junction end does not reproduce the germline sequence, and a read error may be involved. The chain recombines TRBV7-7 with TRBJ2-1, with 10 positions matching TRBD2. CDR3 length equals 15 residues. Germline V gene sequence: CDR1 SSHAT, CDR2 FNYEAQ (reference sequence). The CDR3 region is CASSLGTSVYNEQFF. The CDR3 coding sequence is TGTGCTAGCAGCTTAGGGACTAGCGTCTACAATGAGCAGTTCTTC.

This clonotype was seen many times. In DNA, the CDR3 is TGTGCCAGCAGCTTAGGACTAGCGGGAAGAAATGAGCAGTTCTTC. Protein sequence: CASSLGLAGRNEQFF. This rearrangement joins TRBV7-2 to TRBJ2-1; TRBD2 matches at 11 bases. With V trimmed by 1 base and J by 7 bases, 3 bases remained unmatched. The CDR3 length is 15 residues. Per the germline V gene, CDR1 is SGHTA and CDR2 is FQGNSA.

This clonotype has at least ten counts. The chain recombines TRBV7-3 with TRBJ2-3; possible D gene TRBD1, 6 bases. The V end lost 5 bases, the J end lost 1 base, and 16 bases lay between the germline ends. This CDR3 region has 16 residues. Germline V CDR1 and CDR2: SGHTA, FQGTGA. The CDR3 DNA sequence: TGTGCCAGCAGCCTTCAGGGGCGGGTTGGCACAGATACGCAGTATTTT. Translating it yields CASSLQGRVGTDTQYF.

In the case of this clonotype: With a much larger clone just one base away, this may be a read error. The chain combines TRBV12-3 or TRBV12-4 with TRBJ2-4, with TRBD2 identical over 7 bases. The CDR3 contains 15 residues. The ends lost 3 bases at V and 3 bases at J; junction bases unmatched: 5. The DNA for the CDR3 is TGTGCCAGCAGTTTGTCGGGGGGAGGCAAAAACATTCAGTACTTC. Translating gives CASSLSGGGKNIQYF.